This T cell receptor beta chain derives from a study of regulatory T cells in long-lasting Graves disease. This clonotype turned up a few times. At one boundary the junction diverges from the germline segment, which might be a read error. This CDR3 is built from 15 residues. Looked up from germline, CDR1 is SGHRS and CDR2 is YFSETQ. As for time point: newly diagnosed GD, antithyroid drugs for less than 3 months. From RNA extracted from PBMCs, the TCR library was made. Combining iRepertoire HTBI primers with Arm-PCR of CDR3 regions, the authors built TCR beta libraries. A single record per CDR3 protein comes from TCRdb applying MiXCR to the multiplex PCR reads. The table shows around 460,000 distinct CDR3 sequences, with 13% to 15% occurring only once. These data also featured in a second study, about T cells in Graves' hyperthyroidism and ophthalmopathy. That investigation notes: Most clonotypes that expanded in the thyroid above 0.001 also showed up in blood. A model using 13 V-J features told ophthalmopathy apart from stable hyperthyroidism.

The source was peripheral blood mononuclear cells (PBMCs), collected at new diagnosis, from a patient treated with antithyroid drugs. This rearrangement joins TRBV5-1 to TRBJ2-7; TRBD1 agrees at 9 bases. This clonotype originated in a woman aged 45-60 years with Graves disease. CDR3 loop: CASSQTGGLSYEQHF. CDR3 DNA: TGCGCCAGCAGCCAGACAGGGGGGTTGTCCTACGAGCAGCACTTC.